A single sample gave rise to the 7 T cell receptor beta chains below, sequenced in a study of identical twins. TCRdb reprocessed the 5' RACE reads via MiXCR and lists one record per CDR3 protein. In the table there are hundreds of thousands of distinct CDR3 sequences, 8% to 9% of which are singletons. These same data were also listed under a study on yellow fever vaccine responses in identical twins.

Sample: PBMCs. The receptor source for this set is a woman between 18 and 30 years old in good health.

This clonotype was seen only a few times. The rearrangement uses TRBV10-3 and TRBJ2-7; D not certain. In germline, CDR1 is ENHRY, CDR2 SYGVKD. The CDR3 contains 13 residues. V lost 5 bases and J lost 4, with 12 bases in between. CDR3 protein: CAISSGPRYEQYF. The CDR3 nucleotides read TGTGCCATCAGTTCCGGGCCCCGATACGAGCAGTACTTC.

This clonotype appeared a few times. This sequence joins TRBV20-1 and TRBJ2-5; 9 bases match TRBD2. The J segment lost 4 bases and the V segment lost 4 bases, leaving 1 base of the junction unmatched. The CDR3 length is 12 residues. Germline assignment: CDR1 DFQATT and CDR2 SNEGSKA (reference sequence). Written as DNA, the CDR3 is TGCAGTGCTAATAGCGGGGGAGAGACCCAGTACTTC. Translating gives CSANSGGETQYF.

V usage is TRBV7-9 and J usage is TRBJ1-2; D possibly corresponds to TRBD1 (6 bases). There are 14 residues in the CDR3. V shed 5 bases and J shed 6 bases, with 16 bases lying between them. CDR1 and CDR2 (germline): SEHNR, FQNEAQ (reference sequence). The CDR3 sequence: CASSSTGTNDGYTF. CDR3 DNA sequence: TGTGCCAGCAGCAGTACAGGGACTAATGATGGCTACACCTTC.

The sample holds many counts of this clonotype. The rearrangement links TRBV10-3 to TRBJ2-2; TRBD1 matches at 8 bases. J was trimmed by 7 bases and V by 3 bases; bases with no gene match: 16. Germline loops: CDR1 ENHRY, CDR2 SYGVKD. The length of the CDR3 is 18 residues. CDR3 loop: CAISDRTGTISYGGELFF. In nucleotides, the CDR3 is TGTGCCATCAGTGACCGGACAGGGACCATCAGTTACGGCGGGGAGCTGTTTTTT.

CDR3 loop: CASSFSGPTSEQYF. CDR3 coding DNA: TGTGCCAGCAGTTTTTCGGGACCCACATCCGAGCAGTACTTC. V and J are TRBV12-3 or TRBV12-4 and TRBJ2-7, with D perhaps matching TRBD1 or TRBD2 (5 bases each). The CDR3 length is 14 residues. Trimming removed 3 bases from V and 6 bases from J, with 15 bases in between.

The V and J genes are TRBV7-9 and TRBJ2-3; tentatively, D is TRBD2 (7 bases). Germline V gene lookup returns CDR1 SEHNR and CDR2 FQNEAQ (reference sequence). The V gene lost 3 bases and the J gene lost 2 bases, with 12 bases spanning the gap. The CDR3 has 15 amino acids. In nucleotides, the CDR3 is TGTGCCAGCAGCTTTATGGGGGGGCCCACAGATACGCAGTATTTT. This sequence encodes CASSFMGGPTDTQYF.

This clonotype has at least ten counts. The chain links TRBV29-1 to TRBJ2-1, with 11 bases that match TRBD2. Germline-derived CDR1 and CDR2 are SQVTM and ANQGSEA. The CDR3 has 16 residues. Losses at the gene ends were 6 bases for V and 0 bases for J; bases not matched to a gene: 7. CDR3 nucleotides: TGCAGCGTGGCACTAGCGGGAGTTTCCTCCTACAATGAGCAGTTCTTC. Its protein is CSVALAGVSSYNEQFF.